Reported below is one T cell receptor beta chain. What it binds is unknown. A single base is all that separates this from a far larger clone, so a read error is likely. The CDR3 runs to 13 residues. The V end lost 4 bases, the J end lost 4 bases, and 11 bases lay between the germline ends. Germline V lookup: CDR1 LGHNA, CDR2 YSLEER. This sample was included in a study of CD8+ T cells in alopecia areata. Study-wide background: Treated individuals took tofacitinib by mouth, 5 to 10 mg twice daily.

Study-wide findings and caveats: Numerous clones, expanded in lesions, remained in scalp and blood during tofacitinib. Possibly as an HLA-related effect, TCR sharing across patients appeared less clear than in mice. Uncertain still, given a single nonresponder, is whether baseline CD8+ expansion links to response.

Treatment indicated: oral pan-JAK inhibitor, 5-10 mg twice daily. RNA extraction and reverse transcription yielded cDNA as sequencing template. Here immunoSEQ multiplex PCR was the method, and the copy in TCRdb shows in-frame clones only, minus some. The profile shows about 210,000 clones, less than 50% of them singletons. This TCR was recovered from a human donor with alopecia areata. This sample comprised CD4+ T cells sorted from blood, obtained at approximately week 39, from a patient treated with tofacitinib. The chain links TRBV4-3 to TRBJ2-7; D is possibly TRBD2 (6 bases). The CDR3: CASSLGREYEQYF. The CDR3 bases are TGCGCCAGCAGCCTAGGGCGGGAATACGAGCAGTACTTC.